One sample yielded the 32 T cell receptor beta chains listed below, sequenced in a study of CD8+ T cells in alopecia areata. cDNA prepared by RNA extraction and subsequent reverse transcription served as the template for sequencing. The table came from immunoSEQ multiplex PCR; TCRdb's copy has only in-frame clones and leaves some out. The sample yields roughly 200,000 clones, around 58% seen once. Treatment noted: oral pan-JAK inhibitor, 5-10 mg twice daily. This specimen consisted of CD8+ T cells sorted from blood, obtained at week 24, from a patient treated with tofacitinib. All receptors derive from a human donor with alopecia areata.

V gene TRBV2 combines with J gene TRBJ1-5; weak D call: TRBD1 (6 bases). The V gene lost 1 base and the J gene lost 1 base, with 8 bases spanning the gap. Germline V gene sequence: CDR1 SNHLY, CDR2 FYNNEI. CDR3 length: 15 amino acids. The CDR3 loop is CASSEGGTSNQPQHF. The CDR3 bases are TGTGCCAGCAGTGAAGGGGGGACAAGCAATCAGCCCCAGCATTTT.

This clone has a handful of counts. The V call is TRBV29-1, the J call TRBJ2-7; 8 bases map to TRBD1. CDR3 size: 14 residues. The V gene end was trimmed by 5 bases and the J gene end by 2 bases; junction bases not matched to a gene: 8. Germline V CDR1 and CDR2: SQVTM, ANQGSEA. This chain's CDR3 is CSVSGDRTTYEQYF. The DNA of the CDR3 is TGCAGCGTTTCAGGGGACAGGACAACCTACGAGCAGTACTTC.

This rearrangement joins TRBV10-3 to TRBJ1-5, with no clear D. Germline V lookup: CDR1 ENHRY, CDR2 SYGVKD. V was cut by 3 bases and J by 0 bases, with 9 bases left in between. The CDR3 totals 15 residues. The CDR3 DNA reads TGTGCCATCAGTGAACCAGGAGATAGCAATCAGCCCCAGCATTTT. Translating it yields CAISEPGDSNQPQHF.

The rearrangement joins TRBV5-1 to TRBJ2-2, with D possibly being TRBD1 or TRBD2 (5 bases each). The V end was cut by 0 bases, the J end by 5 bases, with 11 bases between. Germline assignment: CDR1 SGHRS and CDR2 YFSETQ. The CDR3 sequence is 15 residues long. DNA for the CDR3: TGCGCCAGCAGCTTGGCGTCAGGGAGTACCGGGGAGCTGTTTTTT. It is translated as CASSLASGSTGELFF.

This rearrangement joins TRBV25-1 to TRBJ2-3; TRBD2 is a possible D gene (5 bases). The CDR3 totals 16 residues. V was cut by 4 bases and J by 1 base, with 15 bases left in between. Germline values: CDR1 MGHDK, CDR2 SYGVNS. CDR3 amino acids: CASSGEGGPGTDTQYF. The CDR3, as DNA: TGTGCCAGCAGTGGGGAAGGCGGGCCGGGCACAGATACGCAGTATTTT.

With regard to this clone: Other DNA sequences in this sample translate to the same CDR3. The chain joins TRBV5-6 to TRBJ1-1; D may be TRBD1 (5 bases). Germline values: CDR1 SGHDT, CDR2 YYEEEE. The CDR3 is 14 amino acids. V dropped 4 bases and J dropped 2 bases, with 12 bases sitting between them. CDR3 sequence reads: CASSPSGANTEAFF. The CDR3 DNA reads TGTGCCAGCAGCCCGTCCGGGGCTAACACTGAAGCTTTCTTT.

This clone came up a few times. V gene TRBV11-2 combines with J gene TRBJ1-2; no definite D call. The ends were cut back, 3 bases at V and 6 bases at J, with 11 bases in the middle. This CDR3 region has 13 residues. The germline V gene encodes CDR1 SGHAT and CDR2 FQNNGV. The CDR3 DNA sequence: TGTGCCAGCAGCTTGTCTTCCCAGGATGGCTACACCTTC. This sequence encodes CASSLSSQDGYTF.

The DNA for the CDR3 is TGTGCCTGTTCCCCGGGACAGGGCAATGGCTACACCTTC. Translating gives CACSPGQGNGYTF. V is TRBV30 and J is TRBJ1-2; 9 nucleotides agree with TRBD1. This CDR3 comprises 13 residues. The germline V gene encodes CDR1 GTSNPN and CDR2 SVGIG (reference sequence). V gave up 6 bases and J gave up 6 bases; unmatched junction bases: 8. The variable domain in full, with the rest retrieved from reference TRBV30 and TRBJ1-2, is SQTIHQWPATLVQPVGSPLSLECTVEGTSNPNLYWYRQAAGRGLQLLFYSVGIGQISSEVPQNLSASRPQDRQFILSSKKLLLSDSGFYLCACSPGQGNGYTFGSGTRLTVV.

This CDR3 reads CASSPSMPSQETQYF. The DNA for the CDR3 is TGTGCCAGCAGCCCCTCGATGCCTAGCCAAGAGACCCAGTACTTC. This chain uses TRBV2 with TRBJ2-5, with D unclear. The V end was cut by 6 bases, the J end by 1 base, with 15 bases between. Germline CDR1 and CDR2: SNHLY and FYNNEI. The CDR3 sequence is 15 residues long.

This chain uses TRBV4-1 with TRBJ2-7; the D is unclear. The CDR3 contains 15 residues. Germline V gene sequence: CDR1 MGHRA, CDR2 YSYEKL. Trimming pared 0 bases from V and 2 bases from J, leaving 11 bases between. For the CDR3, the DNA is TGCGCCAGCAGCCAAGAGGACGGGCCTACCTACGAGCAGTACTTC. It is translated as CASSQEDGPTYEQYF.

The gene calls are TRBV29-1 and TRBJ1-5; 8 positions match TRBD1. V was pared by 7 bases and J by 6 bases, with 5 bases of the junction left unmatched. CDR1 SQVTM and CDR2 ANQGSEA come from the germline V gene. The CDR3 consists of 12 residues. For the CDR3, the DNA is TGCAGCGCCGGACAGGGCAGTCAGCCCCAGCATTTT. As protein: CSAGQGSQPQHF.

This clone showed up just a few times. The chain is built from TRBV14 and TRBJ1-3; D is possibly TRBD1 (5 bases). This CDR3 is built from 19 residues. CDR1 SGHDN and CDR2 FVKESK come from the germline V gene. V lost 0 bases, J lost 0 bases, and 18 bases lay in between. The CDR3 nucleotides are TGTGCCAGCAGCCAAGATAATCGTTTACAGGTCTTCTCTGGAAACACCATATATTTT. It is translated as CASSQDNRLQVFSGNTIYF.

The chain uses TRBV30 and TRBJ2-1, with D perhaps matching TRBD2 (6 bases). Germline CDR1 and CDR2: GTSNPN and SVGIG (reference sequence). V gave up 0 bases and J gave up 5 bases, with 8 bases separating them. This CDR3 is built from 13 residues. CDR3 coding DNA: TGTGCCTGGAGTGTTGGCGGGGACAATGAGCAGTTCTTC. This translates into CAWSVGGDNEQFF.

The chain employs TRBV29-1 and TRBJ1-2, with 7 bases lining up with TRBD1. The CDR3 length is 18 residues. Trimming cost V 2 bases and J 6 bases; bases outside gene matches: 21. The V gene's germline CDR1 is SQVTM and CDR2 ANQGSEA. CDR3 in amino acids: CSVECCLVRGSIKDGYTF. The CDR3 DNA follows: TGCAGCGTTGAATGTTGTCTTGTCAGGGGGTCGATTAAGGATGGCTACACCTTC.

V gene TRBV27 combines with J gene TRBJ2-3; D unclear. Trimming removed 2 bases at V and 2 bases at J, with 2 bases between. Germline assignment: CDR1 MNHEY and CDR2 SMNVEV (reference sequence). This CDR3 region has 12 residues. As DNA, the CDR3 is TGTGCCAGCAGTTTACCCACAGATACGCAGTATTTT. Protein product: CASSLPTDTQYF.

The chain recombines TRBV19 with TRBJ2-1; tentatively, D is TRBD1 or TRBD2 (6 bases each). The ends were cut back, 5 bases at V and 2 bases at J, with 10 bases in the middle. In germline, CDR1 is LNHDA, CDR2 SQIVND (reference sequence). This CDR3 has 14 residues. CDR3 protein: CASSPGGTYNEQFF. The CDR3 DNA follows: TGTGCCAGTAGTCCCGGGGGCACCTACAATGAGCAGTTCTTC.

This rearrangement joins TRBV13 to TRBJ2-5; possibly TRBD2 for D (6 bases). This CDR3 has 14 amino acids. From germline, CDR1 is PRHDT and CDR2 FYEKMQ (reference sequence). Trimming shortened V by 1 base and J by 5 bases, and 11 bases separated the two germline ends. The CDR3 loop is CASSLVGLAETQYF. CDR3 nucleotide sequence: TGTGCCAGCAGCTTAGTAGGTCTAGCGGAGACCCAGTACTTC. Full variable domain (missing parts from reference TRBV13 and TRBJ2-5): AAGVIQSPRHLIKEKRETATLKCYPIPRHDTVYWYQQGPGQDPQFLISFYEKMQSDKGSIPDRFSAQQFSDYHSELNMSSLELGDSALYFCASSLVGLAETQYFGPGTRLLVL.

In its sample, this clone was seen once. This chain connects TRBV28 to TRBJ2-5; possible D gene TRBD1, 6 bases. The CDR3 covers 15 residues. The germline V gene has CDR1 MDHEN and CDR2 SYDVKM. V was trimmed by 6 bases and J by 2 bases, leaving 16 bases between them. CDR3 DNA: TGTGCCAGCAGCCTTCCCGCGGACAGACAAGAGACCCAGTACTTC. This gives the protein CASSLPADRQETQYF.

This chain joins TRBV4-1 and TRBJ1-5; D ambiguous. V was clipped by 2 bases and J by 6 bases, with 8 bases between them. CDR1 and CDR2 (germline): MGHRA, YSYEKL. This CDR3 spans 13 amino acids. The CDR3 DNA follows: TGCGCCAGCAGCCAAAATCTCGGTCAGCCCCAGCATTTT. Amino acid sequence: CASSQNLGQPQHF.

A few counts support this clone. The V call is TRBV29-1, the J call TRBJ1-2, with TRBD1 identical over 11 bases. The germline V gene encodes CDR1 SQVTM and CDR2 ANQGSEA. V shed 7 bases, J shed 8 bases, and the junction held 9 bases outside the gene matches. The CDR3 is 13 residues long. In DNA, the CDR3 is TGCAGCGCTGGGACAGGGGGGACCAGCGGCTACACCTTC. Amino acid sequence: CSAGTGGTSGYTF.

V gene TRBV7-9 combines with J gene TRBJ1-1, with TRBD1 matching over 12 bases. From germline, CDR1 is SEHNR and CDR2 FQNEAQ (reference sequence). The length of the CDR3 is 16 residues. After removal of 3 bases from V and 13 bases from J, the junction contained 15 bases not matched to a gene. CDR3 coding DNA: TGTGCCAGCAGCTTGAATCGCCGGGGGACAGGGGGCGAGGTTTTCTTT. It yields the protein CASSLNRRGTGGEVFF. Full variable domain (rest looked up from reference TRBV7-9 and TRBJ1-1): DTGVSQNPRHKITKRGQNVTFRCDPISEHNRLYWYRQTLGQGPEFLTYFQNEAQLEKSRLLSDRFSAERPKGSFSTLEIQRTEQGDSAMYLCASSLNRRGTGGEVFFGQGTRLTVV.

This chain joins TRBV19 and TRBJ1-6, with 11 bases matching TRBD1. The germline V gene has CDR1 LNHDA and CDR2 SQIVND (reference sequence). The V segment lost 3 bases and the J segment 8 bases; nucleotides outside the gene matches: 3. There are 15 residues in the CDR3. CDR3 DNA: TGTGCCAGTAGTATCTGGACAGGGGGCGATTCACCCCTCCACTTT. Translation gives CASSIWTGGDSPLHF.

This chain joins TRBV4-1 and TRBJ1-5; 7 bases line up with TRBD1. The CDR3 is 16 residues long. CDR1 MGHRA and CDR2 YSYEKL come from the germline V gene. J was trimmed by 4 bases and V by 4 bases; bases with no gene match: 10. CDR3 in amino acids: CASSLTPGTANQPQHF. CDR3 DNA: TGCGCCAGCAGCCTTACCCCGGGGACAGCGAATCAGCCCCAGCATTTT.

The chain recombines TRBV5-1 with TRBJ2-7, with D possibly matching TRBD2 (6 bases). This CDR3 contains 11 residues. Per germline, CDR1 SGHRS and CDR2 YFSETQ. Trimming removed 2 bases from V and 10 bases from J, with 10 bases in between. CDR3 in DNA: TGCGCCAGCAGCTTTGGGGGGAGTCAGTACTTC. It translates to CASSFGGSQYF.

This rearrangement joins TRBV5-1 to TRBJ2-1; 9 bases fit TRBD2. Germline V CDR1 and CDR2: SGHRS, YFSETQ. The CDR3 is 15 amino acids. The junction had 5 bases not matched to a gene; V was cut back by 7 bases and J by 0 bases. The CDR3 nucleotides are TGCGCCAGCTTAGCGGGGGAAAGCTCCTACAATGAGCAGTTCTTC. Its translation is CASLAGESSYNEQFF.

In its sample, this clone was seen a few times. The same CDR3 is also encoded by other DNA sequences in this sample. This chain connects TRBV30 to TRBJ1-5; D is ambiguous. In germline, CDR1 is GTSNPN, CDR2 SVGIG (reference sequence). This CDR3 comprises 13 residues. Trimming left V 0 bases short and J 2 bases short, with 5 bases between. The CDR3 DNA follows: TGTGCCTGGAGTGTGCAGGGCAATCAGCCCCAGCATTTT. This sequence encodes CAWSVQGNQPQHF. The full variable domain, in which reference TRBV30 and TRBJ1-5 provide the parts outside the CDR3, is SQTIHQWPATLVQPVGSPLSLECTVEGTSNPNLYWYRQAAGRGLQLLFYSVGIGQISSEVPQNLSASRPQDRQFILSSKKLLLSDSGFYLCAWSVQGNQPQHFGDGTRLSIL.

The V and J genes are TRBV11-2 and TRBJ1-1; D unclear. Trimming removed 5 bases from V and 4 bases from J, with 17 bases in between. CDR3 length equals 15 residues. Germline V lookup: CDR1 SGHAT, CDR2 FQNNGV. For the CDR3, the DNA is TGTGCCAGCAGCACCAACCGGGCCTTGAGCACTGAAGCTTTCTTT. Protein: CASSTNRALSTEAFF.

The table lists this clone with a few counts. CDR3: CASSQEGGGQSYEQYF. DNA of the CDR3: TGTGCCAGCAGCCAAGAAGGCGGGGGGCAATCCTACGAGCAGTACTTC. The chain is built from TRBV4-2 and TRBJ2-7, with 8 bases that match TRBD2. This CDR3 is 16 amino acids long. CDR1 is LGHNA, CDR2 YNFKEQ, per germline. V lost 0 bases to trimming and J lost 1 base; unmatched junction nucleotides: 5.

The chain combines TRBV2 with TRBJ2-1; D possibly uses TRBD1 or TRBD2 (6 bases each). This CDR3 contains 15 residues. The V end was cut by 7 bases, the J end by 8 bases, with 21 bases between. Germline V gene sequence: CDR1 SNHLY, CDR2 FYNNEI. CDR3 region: CASKRGSMRGDEQFF. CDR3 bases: TGTGCCAGCAAACGAGGGAGTATGAGGGGGGATGAGCAGTTCTTC.

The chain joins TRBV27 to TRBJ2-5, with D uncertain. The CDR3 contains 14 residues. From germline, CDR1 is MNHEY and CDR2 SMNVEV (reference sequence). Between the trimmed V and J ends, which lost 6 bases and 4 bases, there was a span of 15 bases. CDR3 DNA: TGTGCCAGCAGCCCTCGAAAGGTTTCAGAGACCCAGTACTTC. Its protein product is CASSPRKVSETQYF.

The CDR3 sequence is CATSVSTGEQETQYF. In nucleotides, the CDR3 is TGTGCCACCTCGGTCTCCACAGGGGAACAAGAGACCCAGTACTTC. The chain recombines TRBV15 with TRBJ2-5; 7 bases align to TRBD1. V dropped 8 bases and J dropped 2; count of bases not matched to a gene: 11. Per the germline V gene, CDR1 is LNHNV and CDR2 is YYDKDF (reference sequence). CDR3 length equals 15 residues. The full variable domain, in which reference TRBV15 and TRBJ2-5 provide the parts outside the CDR3, is DAMVIQNPRYQVTQFGKPVTLSCSQTLNHNVMYWYQQKSSQAPKLLFHYYDKDFNNEADTPDNFQSRRPNTSFCFLDIRSPGLGDTAMYLCATSVSTGEQETQYFGPGTRLLVL.

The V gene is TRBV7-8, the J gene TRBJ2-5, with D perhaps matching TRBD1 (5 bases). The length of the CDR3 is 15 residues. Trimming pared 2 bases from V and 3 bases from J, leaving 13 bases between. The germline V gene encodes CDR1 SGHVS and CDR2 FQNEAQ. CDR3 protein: CASSLTPRGKETQYF. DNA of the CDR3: TGTGCCAGCAGCTTAACACCTAGGGGCAAAGAGACCCAGTACTTC.